This T cell receptor beta chain was sequenced in a study of control samples from healthy donors and cancer patients. The V gene lost 3 bases and the J gene lost 0 bases, with 7 bases spanning the gap. The CDR3 has 14 residues. Per germline, CDR1 MRHNA and CDR2 SNTAGT. Method: immunoSEQ multiplex PCR; TCRdb's copy keeps in-frame clones and lacks some. The sample records about 120,000 clones, about 86% being singletons. The clonotype was recovered from a man between 25 and 39 years old in good health. This chain connects TRBV6-4 to TRBJ2-3; no firm D call. The specimen sequenced was blood. DNA for the CDR3: TGTGCCAGCAGTGAGATGGCCAGCACAGATACGCAGTATTTT. Residues: CASSEMASTDTQYF.